This TCR beta chain was sequenced for a study of T cell changes during pregnancy in multiple sclerosis. Germline values: CDR1 SGHTS, CDR2 YDEGEE. The CDR3 totals 15 residues. Between the trimmed V and J ends, which lost 4 bases and 7 bases, there was a span of 17 bases. Clones were read by immunoSEQ multiplex PCR, and TCRdb kept only the in-frame ones, dropping some. The repertoire holds tens of thousands of clones, more than 80% seen once, with 0.55% to 0.65% in the top ten. The TCR originated in a female donor with multiple sclerosis, enrolled in a pregnancy study. Sequencing was performed on CD4+ T cells from peripheral blood mononuclear cells, taken in the first trimester of pregnancy. The chain joins TRBV5-8 to TRBJ2-2, with TRBD1 as a possible D gene (6 bases). CDR3 region: CASSQYWGRNGELFF. DNA of the CDR3: TGTGCCAGCAGCCAGTATTGGGGGCGCAACGGGGAGCTGTTTTTT.